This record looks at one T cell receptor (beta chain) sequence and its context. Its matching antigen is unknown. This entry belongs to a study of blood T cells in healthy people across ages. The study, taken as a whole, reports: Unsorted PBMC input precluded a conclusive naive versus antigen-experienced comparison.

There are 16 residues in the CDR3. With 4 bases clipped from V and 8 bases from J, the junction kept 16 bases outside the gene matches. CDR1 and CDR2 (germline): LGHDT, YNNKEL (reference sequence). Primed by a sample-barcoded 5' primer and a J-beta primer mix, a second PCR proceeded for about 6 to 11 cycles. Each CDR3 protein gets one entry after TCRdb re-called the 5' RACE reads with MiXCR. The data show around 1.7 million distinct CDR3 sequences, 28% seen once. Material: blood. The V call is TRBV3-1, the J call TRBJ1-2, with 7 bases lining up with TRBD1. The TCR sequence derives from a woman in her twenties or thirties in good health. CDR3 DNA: TGTGCCAGCAGCCCATGGGGGACAGAGGAAGTAGAAGGCTACACCTTC. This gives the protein CASSPWGTEEVEGYTF.